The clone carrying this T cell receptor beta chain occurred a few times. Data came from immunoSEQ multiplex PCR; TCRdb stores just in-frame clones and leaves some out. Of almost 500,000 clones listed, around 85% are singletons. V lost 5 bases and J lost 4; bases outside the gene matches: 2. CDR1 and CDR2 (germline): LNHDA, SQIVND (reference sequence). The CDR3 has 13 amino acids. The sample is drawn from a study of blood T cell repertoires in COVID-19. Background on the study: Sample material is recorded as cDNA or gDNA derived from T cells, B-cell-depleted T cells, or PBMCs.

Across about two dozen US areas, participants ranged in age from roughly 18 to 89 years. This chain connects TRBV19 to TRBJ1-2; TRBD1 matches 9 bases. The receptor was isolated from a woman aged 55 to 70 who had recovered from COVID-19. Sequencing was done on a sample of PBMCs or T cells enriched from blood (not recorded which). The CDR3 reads CASSGDRVYGYTF. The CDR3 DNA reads TGTGCCAGTAGTGGGGACAGGGTCTATGGCTACACCTTC.